Listed here are 21 T cell receptor beta chains from one sample, sequenced in a study of OX40 agonist ivuxolimab in advanced cancers. Sequenced by immunoSEQ multiplex PCR; TCRdb stores in-frame clones only, minus some. The data show almost 85,000 clones, approximately 89% seen once. Sequenced here: CD4+ or CD8+ T cells sorted from blood, sampled in a trial of the OX40 agonist ivuxolimab. These receptors originate from an adult with an advanced solid tumor such as melanoma, head and neck, liver or kidney cancer.

The chain employs TRBV27 and TRBJ2-2, with 7 bases identical to TRBD2. The V gene's germline CDR1 is MNHEY and CDR2 SMNVEV (reference sequence). Trimming removed 6 bases from V and 4 bases from J; junction bases left unmatched: 11. The CDR3 covers 16 residues. The CDR3 bases are TGTGCCAGCAGAACTGGAGCGTCGGGGGGCACCGGGGAGCTGTTTTTT. It is translated as CASRTGASGGTGELFF.

The J gene is TRBJ2-6, the V gene TRBV4-1; weak D call: TRBD1 (7 bases). This CDR3 comprises 21 residues. Between the trimmed V and J ends, which lost 7 bases and 3 bases, there was a span of 31 bases. Germline CDR1 MGHRA, CDR2 YSYEKL. CDR3 in DNA: TGCGCCAGCAAAAGGATCCCTCTCCTCGGTGGAGGGGGCGTTGGGGCCAACGTCCTGACTTTC. The encoded protein is CASKRIPLLGGGGVGANVLTF.

The chain uses TRBV18 and TRBJ2-1; perhaps TRBD2 as D (6 bases). The germline V and J ends were trimmed by 8 bases and 9 bases, with 20 bases remaining between them. CDR1 and CDR2 (germline): KGHSH, LQKENI. The CDR3 runs to 14 residues. This CDR3 is CASRLFETSLEQFF. The CDR3 DNA reads as TGTGCCAGCCGTCTTTTCGAGACTAGTCTTGAGCAGTTCTTC.

The V gene is TRBV7-2, the J gene TRBJ2-5, with TRBD2 matching 8 bases. CDR1 is SGHTA and CDR2 is FQGNSA in the germline V gene. Trimming at V came to 5 bases and at J to 5 bases, leaving 10 bases not matched to a gene. The CDR3 consists of 15 residues. CDR3 nucleotides: TGTGCCAGCAGCCTCGGCGGGGGGCGAGGTGAGACCCAGTACTTC. It codes for CASSLGGGRGETQYF.

V and J are TRBV6-6 and TRBJ2-1, with 10 nucleotides matching TRBD2. The V gene's germline CDR1 is MNHNY and CDR2 SVGAGI (reference sequence). This CDR3 comprises 15 residues. V trimming: 4 bases; J trimming: 3 bases; junction bases outside the gene matches: 3. In nucleotides, the CDR3 is TGTGCCAGCAGTTTGGTAGCGGGAGGCTACAATGAGCAGTTCTTC. Translating it yields CASSLVAGGYNEQFF.

J is TRBJ2-1 and V is TRBV9, with 9 bases aligning to TRBD2. The CDR3 consists of 14 residues. Unmatched junction bases numbered 9, after V lost 5 bases and J lost 9 bases. Germline loops: CDR1 SGDLS, CDR2 YYNGEE. CDR3 DNA sequence: TGTGCCAGCAGTGCATGGGGCGGGAGGGCTGAGCAGTTCTTC. It translates to CASSAWGGRAEQFF.

V is TRBV29-1 and J is TRBJ1-1; D not certain. There are 12 residues in the CDR3. Germline loops: CDR1 SQVTM, CDR2 ANQGSEA. The V end lost 5 bases, the J end lost 2 bases, and 9 bases lay between the germline ends. The chain's CDR3 is CSVSRINTEAFF. DNA of the CDR3: TGCAGCGTTTCCAGAATTAACACTGAAGCTTTCTTT. Complete variable domain (other parts from reference TRBV29-1 and TRBJ1-1): SAVISQKPSRDICQRGTSLTIQCQVDSQVTMMFWYRQQPGQSLTLIATANQGSEATYESGFVIDKFPISRPNLTFSTLTVSNMSPEDSSIYLCSVSRINTEAFFGQGTRLTVV.

The chain recombines TRBV9 with TRBJ2-3, with no clear D. Germline CDR1 and CDR2: SGDLS and YYNGEE. This CDR3 comprises 14 residues. With 0 bases removed from V and 1 base from J, the gap between germline ends came to 6 bases. CDR3 nucleotide sequence: TGTGCCAGCAGCGTAGCCAGCGGCACAGATACGCAGTATTTT. Protein sequence: CASSVASGTDTQYF.

The V gene is TRBV30, the J gene TRBJ2-3, with TRBD2 identical over 11 bases. Germline V gene lookup returns CDR1 GTSNPN and CDR2 SVGIG (reference sequence). This CDR3 contains 15 residues. V was clipped by 1 base and J by 6 bases; unmatched bases: 6. This CDR3 reads CAWSALAGGIDTQYF. The CDR3 DNA is TGTGCCTGGAGTGCTCTAGCGGGAGGTATCGATACGCAGTATTTT.

This CDR3 is CASSDRTNTGELFF. Here the CDR3 DNA reads TGTGCCAGCAGCGACAGAACGAACACCGGGGAGCTGTTTTTT. The rearrangement joins TRBV7-8 to TRBJ2-2; D perhaps matches TRBD1 (5 bases). Germline V lookup: CDR1 SGHVS, CDR2 FQNEAQ. The CDR3 runs 14 residues. V lost 5 bases and J lost 0, with 7 bases in between.

This clone was observed a few times. V usage is TRBV7-9 and J usage is TRBJ1-2, with unresolved D. V dropped 5 bases and J dropped 4 bases, with 14 bases sitting between them. The germline V gene has CDR1 SEHNR and CDR2 FQNEAQ (reference sequence). The CDR3 spans 14 residues. Written as DNA, the CDR3 is TGTGCCAGCAGCCATTCCGAACACATCTATGGCTACACCTTC. Translation: CASSHSEHIYGYTF.

The CDR3 coding sequence is TGTGCCAGCAGCTCGAGGACAGGGGACGAGCAGTACTTC. The encoded protein is CASSSRTGDEQYF. This chain joins TRBV7-3 and TRBJ2-7, with TRBD1 matching 9 bases. Per the germline V gene, CDR1 is SGHTA and CDR2 is FQGTGA. With 4 bases clipped from V and 5 bases from J, the junction kept 3 bases outside the gene matches. The CDR3 is 13 residues long.

J is TRBJ2-7 and V is TRBV7-2; perhaps TRBD2 as D (6 bases). This CDR3 spans 15 amino acids. V lost 3 bases, J lost 4 bases, and 16 bases lay in between. The V gene's germline CDR1 is SGHTA and CDR2 FQGNSA. For the CDR3, the DNA is TGTGCCAGCAGCTTCTCCAGCGGAGGGTGGTACGAGCAGTACTTC. Translated: CASSFSSGGWYEQYF.

The chain joins TRBV5-5 to TRBJ2-1, with 12 bases fitting TRBD2. The CDR3 contains 16 residues. Germline CDR1 and CDR2: SGHKS and YYEKEE (reference sequence). J was trimmed by 4 bases and V by 0 bases; bases with no gene match: 2. Here the CDR3 reads CASSLGLAGEYNEQFF. CDR3 DNA sequence: TGTGCCAGCAGCTTGGGACTAGCGGGGGAGTACAATGAGCAGTTCTTC.

The rearrangement joins TRBV18 to TRBJ2-2, with 12 bases matching TRBD1. The V gene end was trimmed by 6 bases and the J gene end by 7 bases; junction bases not matched to a gene: 12. Germline values: CDR1 KGHSH, CDR2 LQKENI. The CDR3 length is 17 residues. The CDR3 reads CASSRPPGQGAVGELFF. The CDR3 bases are TGTGCCAGCTCGCGCCCACCGGGACAGGGGGCCGTCGGGGAGCTGTTTTTT.

The V and J genes are TRBV6-6 and TRBJ2-7; 7 bases align to TRBD1. Germline assignment: CDR1 MNHNY and CDR2 SVGAGI (reference sequence). The CDR3 is made up of 15 amino acids. The J segment lost 7 bases and the V segment lost 2 bases, leaving 11 bases of the junction unmatched. CDR3 sequence reads: CASSYDGTAQGEQYV. CDR3 coding DNA: TGTGCCAGCAGTTACGACGGGACAGCCCAAGGGGAGCAGTACGTC.

The gene calls are TRBV7-2 and TRBJ1-5, with a possible D match to TRBD1 (5 bases). V gave up 6 bases and J gave up 0 bases, with 15 bases separating them. Per germline, CDR1 SGHTA and CDR2 FQGNSA. CDR3 length: 16 residues. The CDR3 spells CASREQVLDSNQPQHF. The CDR3 nucleotides are TGTGCCAGCAGGGAACAGGTACTGGATAGCAATCAGCCCCAGCATTTT.

The V call is TRBV14, the J call TRBJ2-7; 9 bases align to TRBD2. The CDR3 runs 17 residues. From germline, CDR1 is SGHDN and CDR2 FVKESK. Losses at the gene ends were 4 bases for V and 7 bases for J; bases not matched to a gene: 17. The CDR3 region is CASSRDLAGSLVREQYF. The CDR3 bases are TGTGCCAGCAGCCGAGACCTAGCGGGATCCCTAGTGCGGGAGCAGTACTTC.

The chain joins TRBV28 to TRBJ1-5; TRBD1 aligns across 8 bases. V gave up 3 bases and J gave up 5 bases; unmatched junction bases: 6. Germline V lookup: CDR1 MDHEN, CDR2 SYDVKM. The CDR3 extends over 15 amino acids. CDR3: CASSFRTGRYQPQHF. CDR3 DNA sequence: TGTGCCAGCAGTTTTCGGACAGGGCGTTATCAGCCCCAGCATTTT.

The chain carries TRBV7-3 and TRBJ2-2; 7 nucleotides align to TRBD1. Germline V gene data show CDR1 as SGHTA and CDR2 as FQGTGA. With 4 bases clipped from V and 6 bases from J, the junction kept 2 bases outside the gene matches. The length of the CDR3 is 13 residues. Here the CDR3 reads CASSSTGSGELFF. DNA for the CDR3: TGTGCCAGCAGCTCGACAGGGTCCGGGGAGCTGTTTTTT.

This clone was seen once. The rearrangement uses TRBV5-1 and TRBJ1-4; D is uncertain. The CDR3 contains 15 residues. Per the germline V gene, CDR1 is SGHRS and CDR2 is YFSETQ. Between the trimmed V and J ends, which lost 4 bases and 4 bases, there was a span of 14 bases. The CDR3 loop is CASSPDSGRNEKLFF. The CDR3 DNA is TGCGCCAGCAGCCCTGACTCCGGGCGTAATGAAAAACTGTTTTTT. Using reference TRBV5-1 and TRBJ1-4 for the parts outside the CDR3, the full variable domain is KAGVTQTPRYLIKTRGQQVTLSCSPISGHRSVSWYQQTPGQGLQFLFEYFSETQRNKGNFPGRFSGRQFSNSRSEMNVSTLELGDSALYLCASSPDSGRNEKLFFGSGTQLSVL.